The present T cell receptor beta chain was sequenced within a study of TIL therapy for anti-PD-1-resistant metastatic lung cancer. Across the whole study: Median tumor mutation burden was under 1.9 mutations per megabase.

Documented time point: pre-treatment sample, taken before nivolumab and TIL therapy. Most excised metastases sampled were pleural nodules or supraclavicular lymph nodes. This was the immunoSEQ v3 assay. Using immunoSEQ multiplex PCR, the repertoire was profiled, and TCRdb retains in-frame clones only, with some absent. The sample lists about 5,200 clones, 64% occurring once. The CDR3 is 16 residues long. J lost 2 bases, V lost 2 bases, and 6 bases had no gene match. Germline lookup yields CDR1 SGHTA and CDR2 FQGTGA. The sequences come from tumor tissue, collected at baseline. This receptor was identified in a man between 65 and 85 years old with non-small cell lung cancer. V usage is TRBV7-3 and J usage is TRBJ2-7, with TRBD2 identical over 10 bases. In nucleotides, the CDR3 is TGTGCCAGCAGCTTAGTAGCGGGAGGACCCCCCTACGAGCAGTACTTC. It encodes CASSLVAGGPPYEQYF. Full variable domain (rest looked up from reference TRBV7-3 and TRBJ2-7): GAGVSQTPSNKVTEKGKYVELRCDPISGHTALYWYRQSLGQGPEFLIYFQGTGAADDSGLPNDRFFAVRPEGSVSTLKIQRTERGDSAVYLCASSLVAGGPPYEQYFGPGTRLTVT.